A selection of T cell receptor beta chains follows, all from one sample in a study of cytomegalovirus exposure and HLA in healthy donors. Clones were read by immunoSEQ multiplex PCR, and TCRdb kept only the in-frame ones, dropping some. The sample lists roughly 170,000 clones; 80% were seen once. Material: PBMCs. Receptors originate from a man aged 25-45 years in good health and CMV-seronegative. The CDR3 runs from the conserved cysteine through the conserved F or W. The order of the fields is D gene, clone size, J gene, V gene, CDR3 DNA, CDR3 protein. D genes are given only for firm matches. Clone size is stated in some rows and not others, as once, few, many or a class when expanded.

d_call: NA; clone_size: NA; j_call: TRBJ2-6; v_call: TRBV4-3; cdr3_nt: TGCGCCAGCAGCCAAGGGGCATTCGCCTCTGGGGCCAACGTCCTGACTTTC; cdr3_aa: CASSQGAFASGANVLTF
d_call: NA; clone_size: NA; j_call: TRBJ2-1; v_call: TRBV13; cdr3_nt: TGTGCCAGCAGCTTAGAACTAGCCTCTCACAATGAGCAGTTCTTC; cdr3_aa: CASSLELASHNEQFF
d_call: NA; clone_size: NA; j_call: TRBJ2-3; v_call: TRBV15; cdr3_nt: TGTGCCACCAGCAGAGATCTTCGGAGAGGCACAGATACGCAGTATTTT; cdr3_aa: CATSRDLRRGTDTQYF
d_call: TRBD2; clone_size: NA; j_call: TRBJ2-1; v_call: TRBV11-3; cdr3_nt: TGTGCCAGCAGCTTAGCCCGGACTAGCGGGAGTCTGCATGAGCAGTTCTTC; cdr3_aa: CASSLARTSGSLHEQFF
d_call: NA; clone_size: NA; j_call: TRBJ2-1; v_call: TRBV27; cdr3_nt: TGTGCCAGCAGTTTATACGGCTCCTACAATGAGCAGTTCTTC; cdr3_aa: CASSLYGSYNEQFF
d_call: TRBD2; clone_size: NA; j_call: TRBJ2-7; v_call: TRBV6-6; cdr3_nt: TGTGCCAGCAGCAACGTCGGGACTAGCGGGAGCTACGAGCAGTACTTC; cdr3_aa: CASSNVGTSGSYEQYF
d_call: NA; clone_size: few; j_call: TRBJ2-1; v_call: TRBV6-6; cdr3_nt: TGTGCCAGCAGTTACTCCGGAAGGGCTAGCGACGGTGAGCAGTTCTTC; cdr3_aa: CASSYSGRASDGEQFF
d_call: TRBD2; clone_size: NA; j_call: TRBJ2-2; v_call: TRBV27; cdr3_nt: TGTGCCAGTTCTTCTAGCGGGAGAGTTACCGGGGAGCTGTTTTTT; cdr3_aa: CASSSSGRVTGELFF
d_call: TRBD1; clone_size: few; j_call: TRBJ2-4; v_call: TRBV7-2; cdr3_nt: TGTGCCAGCAGCCGTTTGACAGGGGGCGCCGCCAAAAACATTCAGTACTTC; cdr3_aa: CASSRLTGGAAKNIQYF
d_call: TRBD2; clone_size: NA; j_call: TRBJ2-1; v_call: TRBV9; cdr3_nt: TGTGCCAGCAGCGTGGGACTAGCGGTTTACAATGAGCAGTTCTTC; cdr3_aa: CASSVGLAVYNEQFF
d_call: TRBD2; clone_size: once; j_call: TRBJ2-3; v_call: TRBV18; cdr3_nt: TGTGCCAGCTCAACCCCCCTAGCGGAGCTCACAGATACGCAGTATTTT; cdr3_aa: CASSTPLAELTDTQYF
d_call: NA; clone_size: NA; j_call: TRBJ2-7; v_call: TRBV21-1; cdr3_nt: TGTGCCAGCAGCAAAGGACAGGGTCGCGCCTACGAGCAGTACTTC; cdr3_aa: CASSKGQGRAYEQYF
d_call: NA; clone_size: NA; j_call: TRBJ2-2; v_call: TRBV2; cdr3_nt: TGTGCCAGCAGGGTGGGACACTCACGTGGCACCGGGGAGCTGTTTTTT; cdr3_aa: CASRVGHSRGTGELFF
d_call: TRBD2; clone_size: NA; j_call: TRBJ2-5; v_call: TRBV7-9; cdr3_nt: TGTGCCAGCAGCTTCCAAAAGCGGGGAGGTATTGGGGAGACCCAGTACTTC; cdr3_aa: CASSFQKRGGIGETQYF
d_call: TRBD2; clone_size: NA; j_call: TRBJ2-1; v_call: TRBV5-1; cdr3_nt: TGCGCCAGCAGTCTAGCGGGGGCCTACAATGAGCAGTTCTTC; cdr3_aa: CASSLAGAYNEQFF
d_call: NA; clone_size: few; j_call: TRBJ2-1; v_call: TRBV13; cdr3_nt: TGTGCCAGCAGCCCCCCGGTGGGCATGATAGAGCAGTTCTTC; cdr3_aa: CASSPPVGMIEQFF
d_call: NA; clone_size: NA; j_call: TRBJ1-5; v_call: TRBV30; cdr3_nt: TGTGCCTGGAATAGGCCGGGGGATCAGCCCCAGCATTTT; cdr3_aa: CAWNRPGDQPQHF
d_call: TRBD2; clone_size: once; j_call: TRBJ2-1; v_call: TRBV9; cdr3_nt: TGTGCCAGCAGCTCAACTAGCGGGGGGTACAATGAGCAGTTCTTC; cdr3_aa: CASSSTSGGYNEQFF
d_call: NA; clone_size: few; j_call: TRBJ2-1; v_call: TRBV30; cdr3_nt: TGTGCCTGGAACGGACAAGGGGGTCGCAGTGAGCAGTTCTTC; cdr3_aa: CAWNGQGGRSEQFF
d_call: TRBD1; clone_size: NA; j_call: TRBJ2-7; v_call: TRBV29-1; cdr3_nt: TGCAGCGTTAACGACAGCCCGACAGGGGGCTACGAGCAGTACTTC; cdr3_aa: CSVNDSPTGGYEQYF
d_call: TRBD2; clone_size: few; j_call: TRBJ2-1; v_call: TRBV6-5; cdr3_nt: TGTGCCAGCAGTTCCGACATCGCGGGGGGGCACAATGAGCAGTTCTTC; cdr3_aa: CASSSDIAGGHNEQFF
d_call: TRBD2; clone_size: NA; j_call: TRBJ2-1; v_call: TRBV2; cdr3_nt: TGTGCCAGCAGTGGGGAGGGCAATGAGCAGTTCTTC; cdr3_aa: CASSGEGNEQFF
d_call: NA; clone_size: NA; j_call: TRBJ1-2; v_call: TRBV28; cdr3_nt: TGTGCCAGCAGTTTTCAGGGGCGCGGCTACACCTTC; cdr3_aa: CASSFQGRGYTF
d_call: NA; clone_size: NA; j_call: TRBJ2-7; v_call: TRBV11-2; cdr3_nt: TGTGCCAGCAGCTTAGGCCGGGACTGGAGCGACGAGCAGTACTTC; cdr3_aa: CASSLGRDWSDEQYF
d_call: TRBD1; clone_size: NA; j_call: TRBJ2-7; v_call: TRBV18; cdr3_nt: TGTGCCAGCTCATCCCCTCCCTTAGGGGACAGCATTTACGAGCAGTACTTC; cdr3_aa: CASSSPPLGDSIYEQYF
d_call: TRBD1; clone_size: NA; j_call: TRBJ2-7; v_call: TRBV29-1; cdr3_nt: TGCAGCGCGCGGACAGGAGCCTACGAGCAGTACTTC; cdr3_aa: CSARTGAYEQYF
d_call: NA; clone_size: once; j_call: TRBJ2-1; v_call: TRBV11-1; cdr3_nt: TGTGCCAGCAGCTTCGCCAGGGGCATCGATGAGCAGTTCTTC; cdr3_aa: CASSFARGIDEQFF
d_call: TRBD1; clone_size: NA; j_call: TRBJ2-1; v_call: TRBV7-3; cdr3_nt: TGTGCCAGCAGCCCGGACAGGGGGCAGGGTGAGCAGTTCTTC; cdr3_aa: CASSPDRGQGEQFF
d_call: NA; clone_size: NA; j_call: TRBJ1-6; v_call: TRBV2; cdr3_nt: TGTGCCAGCAGTGAAGGGGTCCCCTCGTCAGACACTAATTCACCCCTCCACTTT; cdr3_aa: CASSEGVPSSDTNSPLHF
d_call: TRBD2; clone_size: NA; j_call: TRBJ2-1; v_call: TRBV19; cdr3_nt: TGTGCCAGTAGTCCCGGGACTAGCGGGAGGGGTACTGAGCAGTTCTTC; cdr3_aa: CASSPGTSGRGTEQFF
d_call: NA; clone_size: NA; j_call: TRBJ2-7; v_call: TRBV4-3; cdr3_nt: TGCGCCAGCAGCCAAGATCCAGGGAAATACGAGCAGTACTTC; cdr3_aa: CASSQDPGKYEQYF
d_call: NA; clone_size: few; j_call: TRBJ1-5; v_call: TRBV28; cdr3_nt: TGTGCCAGCAGTTTGATACCTTTTGGACATTATAGCAATCAGCCCCAGCATTTT; cdr3_aa: CASSLIPFGHYSNQPQHF
d_call: NA; clone_size: once; j_call: TRBJ1-5; v_call: TRBV4-1; cdr3_nt: TGCGCCAGCAGCCAGGTCGGGGGGGACCGACAGTTTCAGCCCCAGCATTTT; cdr3_aa: CASSQVGGDRQFQPQHF
d_call: TRBD2; clone_size: NA; j_call: TRBJ2-1; v_call: TRBV5-4; cdr3_nt: TGTGCCAGCAGCCTGGGGTTCGGGGGGGGGTCGAATGAGCAGTTCTTC; cdr3_aa: CASSLGFGGGSNEQFF
d_call: NA; clone_size: NA; j_call: TRBJ2-7; v_call: TRBV7-2; cdr3_nt: TGTGCCAGCAGCTTCAGCTCCTACGAGCAGTACTTC; cdr3_aa: CASSFSSYEQYF
d_call: TRBD1; clone_size: NA; j_call: TRBJ1-4; v_call: TRBV5-4; cdr3_nt: TGTGCCAGCAGGTATTACAGGGGGCATAGTGAAAAACTGTTTTTT; cdr3_aa: CASRYYRGHSEKLFF
d_call: TRBD2; clone_size: NA; j_call: TRBJ2-1; v_call: TRBV19; cdr3_nt: TGTGCCAGTAGTAGGCCGGGGGACTATCAGTTCTTC; cdr3_aa: CASSRPGDYQFF
d_call: TRBD2; clone_size: NA; j_call: TRBJ2-1; v_call: TRBV7-2; cdr3_nt: TGTGCCAGCAGCTTAACCCTAGCGGGATTCCCTACGGGTGAGCAGTTCTTC; cdr3_aa: CASSLTLAGFPTGEQFF
d_call: NA; clone_size: NA; j_call: TRBJ1-2; v_call: TRBV15; cdr3_nt: TGTGCCACCAGCAGAGAGGCAGGCTATGGCTACACCTTC; cdr3_aa: CATSREAGYGYTF
d_call: TRBD1; clone_size: NA; j_call: TRBJ1-5; v_call: TRBV7-2; cdr3_nt: TGTGCCAGCAGCCTCACTGGGGACAGACCGAATAGCAATCAGCCCCAGCATTTT; cdr3_aa: CASSLTGDRPNSNQPQHF
d_call: NA; clone_size: NA; j_call: TRBJ2-2; v_call: TRBV30; cdr3_nt: TGTGCCTGGAGTTGGGGGGGCGCGGACACCGGGGAGCTGTTTTTT; cdr3_aa: CAWSWGGADTGELFF
d_call: TRBD1; clone_size: NA; j_call: TRBJ2-5; v_call: TRBV19; cdr3_nt: TGTGCCAGTAGTATTTTGGACAGGGGTAAAGAGACCCAGTACTTC; cdr3_aa: CASSILDRGKETQYF
d_call: TRBD1; clone_size: NA; j_call: TRBJ2-5; v_call: TRBV5-1; cdr3_nt: TGCGCCAGCAGCTGGGGACAGTGGAAAGAGACCCAGTACTTC; cdr3_aa: CASSWGQWKETQYF
d_call: TRBD1; clone_size: NA; j_call: TRBJ1-1; v_call: TRBV7-2; cdr3_nt: TGTGCCAGCAGCTTATACGGACAGGGGAACACTGAAGCTTTCTTT; cdr3_aa: CASSLYGQGNTEAFF
d_call: NA; clone_size: NA; j_call: TRBJ1-3; v_call: TRBV4-3; cdr3_nt: TGCGCCAGCAGCCAAGATACAGTTGGGAGCACCATATATTTT; cdr3_aa: CASSQDTVGSTIYF
d_call: NA; clone_size: few; j_call: TRBJ1-3; v_call: TRBV12-5; cdr3_nt: TGTGCTAGTGGCTTTGGCCCGCACAGGGTCCAGTTTCTCTCTGGAAACACCATATATTTT; cdr3_aa: CASGFGPHRVQFLSGNTIYF
d_call: NA; clone_size: NA; j_call: TRBJ1-4; v_call: TRBV7-9; cdr3_nt: TGTGCCAGCAGACCCGGATTGACAGCAACTAATGAAAAACTGTTTTTT; cdr3_aa: CASRPGLTATNEKLFF
d_call: NA; clone_size: NA; j_call: TRBJ2-6; v_call: TRBV7-2; cdr3_nt: TGTGCCAGCAGCCTCGTGGCAGGGATTGGGGCCAACGTCCTGACTTTC; cdr3_aa: CASSLVAGIGANVLTF
d_call: NA; clone_size: NA; j_call: TRBJ2-2; v_call: TRBV6-6; cdr3_nt: TGTGCCAGCAGAACAGGGTCTGGGGAGCTGTTTTTT; cdr3_aa: CASRTGSGELFF
d_call: TRBD2; clone_size: NA; j_call: TRBJ2-7; v_call: TRBV4-2; cdr3_nt: TGTGCCAGCGGCAACAGCGGGAGCCTCTACGAGCAGTACTTC; cdr3_aa: CASGNSGSLYEQYF
d_call: NA; clone_size: once; j_call: TRBJ2-7; v_call: TRBV27; cdr3_nt: TGTGCCAGCAGTTACGCCCTCCGGGACACCCATCTTTACGAGCAGTACTTC; cdr3_aa: CASSYALRDTHLYEQYF
d_call: NA; clone_size: NA; j_call: TRBJ1-3; v_call: TRBV9; cdr3_nt: TGTGCCAGCAGCGCACAGGGCCAAGGCGGGAACACCATATATTTT; cdr3_aa: CASSAQGQGGNTIYF